The clone carrying this TCR beta chain was counted ten times or more. The data belong to a study of CD8 T cells in ankylosing spondylitis. Making use of molecular barcodes, quantitative 5'-RACE generated TCR beta libraries. TCRdb fed the 5' RACE reads into MiXCR, producing one record per CDR3 protein. The profile shows more than 95,000 distinct CDR3 sequences, roughly 8% of them singletons. The CDR3 runs 16 residues. Germline V CDR1 and CDR2: LGHNT, FRNRAP. V gave up 0 bases and J gave up 1 base, with 10 bases separating them. The receptor was isolated from a male donor with ankylosing spondylitis or in good health (not recorded which). The gene calls are TRBV12-5 and TRBJ2-1; no clear D gene. Sequenced material: blood, either unsorted or a sorted T cell fraction (not recorded which). For the CDR3, the DNA is TGTGCTAGTGGTTTGGTACTTGTCAGATCCTACAATGAGCAGTTCTTC. As protein: CASGLVLVRSYNEQFF.